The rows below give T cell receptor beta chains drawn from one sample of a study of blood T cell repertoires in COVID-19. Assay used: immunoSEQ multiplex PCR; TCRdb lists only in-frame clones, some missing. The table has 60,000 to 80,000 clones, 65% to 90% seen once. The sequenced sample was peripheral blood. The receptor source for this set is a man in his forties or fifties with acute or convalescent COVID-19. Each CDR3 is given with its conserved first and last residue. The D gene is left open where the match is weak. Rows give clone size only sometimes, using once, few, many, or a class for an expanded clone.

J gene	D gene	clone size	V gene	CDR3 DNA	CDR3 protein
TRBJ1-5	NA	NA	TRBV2	TGTGCCAGCAGTGAAGTGGTCAGGGTGAAGTATCAGCCCCAGCATTTT	CASSEVVRVKYQPQHF
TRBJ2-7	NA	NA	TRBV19	TGTGCCAGTAGTATCCGGAGCGCTGGCTACGAGCAGTACTTC	CASSIRSAGYEQYF
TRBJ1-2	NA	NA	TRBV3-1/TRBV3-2	TGTGCCAGCAGCCAAGATATGGGAGGGGATGGCTACACCTTC	CASSQDMGGDGYTF
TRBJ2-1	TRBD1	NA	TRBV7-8	TGTGCCAGCAGCCCCCGACAGGGTACCTACAATGAGCAGTTCTTC	CASSPRQGTYNEQFF
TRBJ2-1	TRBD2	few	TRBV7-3	TGTGCCAGCAGCTCGATTAGCGGGACCTACAATGAGCAGTTCTTC	CASSSISGTYNEQFF
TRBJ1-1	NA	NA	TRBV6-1	TGTGCCAGCAGTGAAGAGAGGAACACTGAAGCTTTCTTT	CASSEERNTEAFF
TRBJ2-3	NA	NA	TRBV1	TGCACCATGCCCGGGGCGGGAAACACAGATACGCAGTATTTT	CTMPGAGNTDTQYF
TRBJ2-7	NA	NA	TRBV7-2	TGTGCCAGCAGCTTCGGGGGTCCCAAGACGCCCTACGAGCAGTACTTC	CASSFGGPKTPYEQYF
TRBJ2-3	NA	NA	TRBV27	TGTGCCAGCAGTTTATCGCGTGGCACAGATACGCAGTATTTT	CASSLSRGTDTQYF
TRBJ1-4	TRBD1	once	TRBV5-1	TGCGCCAGCAGCTCGTCCGGGACAGGGGGCGGTAATGAAAAACTGTTTTTT	CASSSSGTGGGNEKLFF
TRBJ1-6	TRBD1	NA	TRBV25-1	TGTGCCAGCAGTGCAAGACAGGGTTTCAATTCACCCCTCCACTTT	CASSARQGFNSPLHF
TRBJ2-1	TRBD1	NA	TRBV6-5	TGTGCCAGCAGTTACTCGGGGACAGGGTCCAATGAGCAGTTCTTC	CASSYSGTGSNEQFF
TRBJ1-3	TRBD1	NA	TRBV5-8	TGTGCCAGCAGCCCGCGGGACAGGAGCTCTGGAAACACCATATATTTT	CASSPRDRSSGNTIYF
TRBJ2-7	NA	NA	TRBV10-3	TGTGCCATCAGTGAGTCAGAGGGAAACGAGCAGTACTTC	CAISESEGNEQYF
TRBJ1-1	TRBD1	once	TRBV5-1	TGCGCCAGCAGCCGGACAGGGGCGGACACTGAAGCTTTCTTT	CASSRTGADTEAFF
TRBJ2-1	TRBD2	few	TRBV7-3	TGTGCCAGCAGCTTAGAAGCGGGGATCAATGAGCAGTTCTTC	CASSLEAGINEQFF
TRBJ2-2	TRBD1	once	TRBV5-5	TGTGCCAGCAGCTCGGGACAGGAGAACACCGGGGAGCTGTTTTTT	CASSSGQENTGELFF
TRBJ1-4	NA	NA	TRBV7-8	TGTGCCAGCAGCTTAGTAGGCCTACAGGGTGAAAAACTGTTTTTT	CASSLVGLQGEKLFF
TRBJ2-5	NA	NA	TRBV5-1	TGCGCCAGCAGCTTGGGGAGGGGGCAGGAGACCCAGTACTTC	CASSLGRGQETQYF
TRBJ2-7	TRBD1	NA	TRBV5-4	TGTGCCAGCAGCTTCAGGGACAGTGTTGCCTACGAGCAGTACTTC	CASSFRDSVAYEQYF
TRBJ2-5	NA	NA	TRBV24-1	TGTGCCACCAGTGATCGGGAGGACAGGGAGTGGCGGGCACAAGAGACCCAGTACTTC	CATSDREDREWRAQETQYF
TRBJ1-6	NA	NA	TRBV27	TGTGCCAGCAGTATTTGGGGCCCCGGTGAGGGAGGTGGATCACCCCTCCACTTT	CASSIWGPGEGGGSPLHF
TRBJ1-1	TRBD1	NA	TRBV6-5	TGTGCCAGCAGTTACGACAGGGGGAACACTGAAGCTTTCTTT	CASSYDRGNTEAFF
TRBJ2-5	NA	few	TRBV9	TGTGCCAGCAGCGTAGGGACTCCCGGGAAGACCCAGTACTTC	CASSVGTPGKTQYF
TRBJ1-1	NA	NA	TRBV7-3	TGTGCCAGCAGCCAGGGTAGGGGGACTGAAGCTTTCTTT	CASSQGRGTEAFF
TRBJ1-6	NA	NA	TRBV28	TGTGCCAGCAGTTTACTGGACAGCGGCAATTCACCCCTCCACTTT	CASSLLDSGNSPLHF